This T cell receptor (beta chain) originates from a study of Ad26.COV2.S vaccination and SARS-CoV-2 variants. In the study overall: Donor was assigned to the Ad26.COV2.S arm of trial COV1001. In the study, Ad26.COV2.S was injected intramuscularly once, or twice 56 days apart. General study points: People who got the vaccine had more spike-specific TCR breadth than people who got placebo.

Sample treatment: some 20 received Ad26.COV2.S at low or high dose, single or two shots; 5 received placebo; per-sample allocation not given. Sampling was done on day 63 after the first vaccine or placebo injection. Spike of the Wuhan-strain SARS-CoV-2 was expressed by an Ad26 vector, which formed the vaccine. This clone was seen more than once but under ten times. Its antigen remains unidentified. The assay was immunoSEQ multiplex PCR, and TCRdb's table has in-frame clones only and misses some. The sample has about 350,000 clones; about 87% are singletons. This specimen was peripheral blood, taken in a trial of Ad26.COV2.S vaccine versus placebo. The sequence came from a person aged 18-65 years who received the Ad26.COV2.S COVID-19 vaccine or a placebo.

In DNA, the CDR3 is TGTGCCAGCAGCGTAGGGTTAGCGGGAGAGACCCAGTACTTC. This encodes CASSVGLAGETQYF. The V gene is TRBV9, the J gene TRBJ2-5, with 7 bases matching TRBD2. Trimming removed 0 bases from V and 4 bases from J; junction bases left unmatched: 3. Germline CDR1 reads SGDLS; CDR2 reads YYNGEE. There are 14 residues in the CDR3.